Listed here are 13 T cell receptor beta chains from one sample, sequenced in a study of metastatic and nonmetastatic thyroid tumors. Not a single patient had been given any form of treatment at any point before undergoing thyroid surgery. TCRdb re-called clones from the PCR reads using MiXCR. Of tens of thousands of clones detected, less than 20% appear once; the ten largest clones hold 9.5% to 15%. Sequenced material: blood. The receptors come from a female donor with papillary thyroid cancer or a benign thyroid nodule (not recorded which). Some clones in this sample may be carry-over from other donors' samples.

This clone was recorded at least ten times. The rearrangement joins TRBV27 to TRBJ1-5, with D tentatively TRBD1 (5 bases). The V gene's germline CDR1 is MNHEY and CDR2 SMNVEV (reference sequence). With 1 base removed from V and 0 bases from J, the gap between germline ends came to 13 bases. This CDR3 region has 17 residues. The chain's CDR3 is CASSLLGVSGSNQPQHF. The CDR3 coding sequence is TGTGCCAGCAGTTTATTGGGGGTTTCAGGTAGCAATCAGCCCCAGCATTTT.

This clone has a count of ten or more. J is TRBJ1-4 and V is TRBV27; D gene uncertain. The V end lost 5 bases, the J end lost 3 bases, and 13 bases lay between the germline ends. CDR3 length: 15 residues. Germline CDR1 is MNHEY and CDR2 is SMNVEV (reference sequence). CDR3 DNA: TGTGCCAGCAGTCCCACCACGGCGGCTAATGAAAAACTGTTTTTT. It translates to CASSPTTAANEKLFF.

There are many counts of this clone. The gene calls are TRBV20-1 and TRBJ1-1; D ambiguous. Germline V gene sequence: CDR1 DFQATT, CDR2 SNEGSKA (reference sequence). Trimming took off 0 bases at V and 5 bases at J, with 10 bases between the two ends. This CDR3 has 13 residues. In DNA form, the CDR3 reads TGCAGTGCTAGAGATACCGGGGTTACTGAAGCTTTCTTT. This translates into CSARDTGVTEAFF.

This clone was observed many times. This chain connects TRBV11-2 to TRBJ2-7, with a weak D call TRBD1 (5 bases). CDR1 and CDR2 from the germline V gene are SGHAT and FQNNGV. Trimming stripped 2 bases from V and 3 bases from J, with 14 bases between. The CDR3 length is 15 residues. DNA of the CDR3: TGTGCCAGCAGCTTAAGGGGTCTCAATATCTACGAGCAGTACTTC. This translates into CASSLRGLNIYEQYF.

This clone appeared many times. V is TRBV20-1 and J is TRBJ1-3; D not resolved. Germline loops: CDR1 DFQATT, CDR2 SNEGSKA (reference sequence). The CDR3 sequence is 12 residues long. Between the trimmed V and J ends, which lost 6 bases and 1 base, there was a span of 7 bases. The CDR3 bases are TGCAGTGCGAAGGGATCTGGAAACACCATATATTTT. This encodes CSAKGSGNTIYF.

This chain connects TRBV30 to TRBJ1-2; D remains ambiguous. Germline assignment: CDR1 GTSNPN and CDR2 SVGIG (reference sequence). This CDR3 comprises 17 residues. Deletions cut 4 bases from V and 3 bases from J, with 24 bases between. The CDR3 sequence: CAWTSAETQTWDYGYTF. The CDR3 nucleotides are TGTGCCTGGACTTCCGCCGAAACCCAGACTTGGGACTATGGCTACACCTTC.

This clone was counted only a few times. CDR3 protein: CASSVTQGGATYGYTF. CDR3 DNA sequence: TGTGCCAGCAGCGTAACCCAGGGGGGAGCTACCTATGGCTACACCTTC. J is TRBJ1-2 and V is TRBV9; 7 bases match TRBD1. The CDR3 runs to 16 residues. Germline CDR1 SGDLS, CDR2 YYNGEE. The trim removed 1 base at V and 4 bases at J, leaving 10 bases unmatched.

This clone was seen ten or more times. V and J are TRBV24-1 and TRBJ2-7, with D possibly matching TRBD1 (7 bases). Germline V gene sequence: CDR1 KGHDR, CDR2 SFDVKD. The CDR3 runs 14 residues. V gave up 5 bases and J gave up 2 bases, with 12 bases separating them. The CDR3 region is CATSGEDRTYEQYF. DNA of the CDR3: TGTGCCACCAGTGGGGAGGACAGGACCTACGAGCAGTACTTC.

This clone was recorded once. This rearrangement joins TRBV3-1 to TRBJ2-1, with TRBD2 identical over 8 bases. The CDR3 loop spans 14 amino acids. Germline-derived CDR1 and CDR2 are LGHDT and YNNKEL (reference sequence). Trimming removed 6 bases from V and 3 bases from J; junction bases left unmatched: 4. CDR3 sequence reads: CASREGTSYNEQFF. As DNA, the CDR3 is TGTGCCAGCAGGGAGGGGACTAGCTACAATGAGCAGTTCTTC.

Many counts were recorded for this clone. A single base separates this from a much larger clone, so it may be a read error. The chain recombines TRBV6-6 with TRBJ1-1; D gene unclear. Germline CDR1 is MNHNY and CDR2 is SVGAGI (reference sequence). Trimming cost V 2 bases and J 6 bases, with 10 bases left between them. The CDR3 has 13 amino acids. The CDR3 spells CASSYLSNAEAFF. In DNA, the CDR3 is TGTGCCAGCAGTTACCTGAGTAACGCTGAAGCTTTCTTT.

On this clone: A much larger clonotype is one base distant, so this may be a read error. J is TRBJ1-2 and V is TRBV5-6, with D hard to call. The CDR3 is made up of 14 amino acids. V lost 6 bases and J lost 5, with 17 bases in between. The germline gives CDR1 SGHDT, CDR2 YYEEEE. The CDR3 reads CASTLGGFYYGYTF. CDR3 sequence (DNA): TGTGCCAGCACCCTCGGAGGCTTTTATTATGGCTACACCTTC.

This clone was detected many times. The rearrangement links TRBV20-1 to TRBJ1-2, with 7 nucleotides matching TRBD1. Trimming cost V 3 bases and J 3 bases; bases outside gene matches: 7. This CDR3 contains 14 residues. CDR1 and CDR2 (germline): DFQATT, SNEGSKA (reference sequence). Written as DNA, the CDR3 is TGCAGTGCTAGTGGACAGGCGAACGACTATGGCTACACCTTC. It specifies CSASGQANDYGYTF.

This clone was found many times. The chain has TRBV20-1 and TRBJ2-7; D remains ambiguous. The germline gives CDR1 DFQATT, CDR2 SNEGSKA (reference sequence). V lost 6 bases and J 12 bases, leaving 12 bases between the germline ends. The length of the CDR3 is 9 residues. The CDR3 here is CSAVKPPYF. CDR3 bases: TGCAGTGCCGTTAAGCCCCCGTACTTC.